Listed here is a single T cell receptor (beta chain). The data belong to a study of memory CD4+ T cells and cytomegalovirus serostatus. The CDR3 runs to 13 residues. Germline V gene lookup returns CDR1 KGHSH and CDR2 LQKENI. V lost 8 bases and J lost 2, with 12 bases in between. The sort gate was single viable CD3+CD4+CD8-CD45RO+ cells for memory CD4+ T cells. CD4+ T cells were isolated by positive magnetic selection. Some clones are missing from TCRdb's copy, which holds only in-frame ones; the method was immunoSEQ multiplex PCR. The top ten clones hold 0.68% of a sample with fewer than 35,000 clones, 70% to 80% of them seen once.

The sequence came from an adult in good health and CMV-seronegative. Material: memory CD4+ T cells from blood. This chain uses TRBV18 with TRBJ1-1, with D maybe TRBD1 (6 bases). The chain's CDR3 is CASERQENTEAFF. The CDR3 coding sequence is TGTGCCAGCGAAAGACAGGAAAACACTGAAGCTTTCTTT.